The 26 T cell receptor beta chains in this list originate from one sample, sequenced in a study of PD-1 blockade in classical Hodgkin lymphoma (TCRdb year 2020). Library method: the immunoSEQ multiplex PCR assay. What TCRdb holds here is the immuneACCESS table cut down to in-frame rearrangements. Part of the clones is not present; checked against another copy, under half of the missing clones reflect an unresolved V gene, and the others are unexplained. The sample contains 25,000 to 35,000 clones, around 85% of them found a single time. Less than 3% of the sample goes to the ten largest clones. The sample's time point label is to be understood as: cycle 4 day 1 (C4D1), after more than 5 weeks of nivolumab. Relapse after autologous stem cell transplantation had occurred in all trial patients, and cohorts A, B and C were distinguished by prior brentuximab vedotin exposure. CD4+ T cells were purified from thawed PBMCs by magnetic negative selection with a Miltenyi CD4+ T cell isolation kit.

The source material was CD4+ T cells from blood, sampled before the fourth cycle of nivolumab. The receptors were gathered from a human donor with classical Hodgkin lymphoma.

The chain joins TRBV9 to TRBJ2-1, with 7 bases fitting TRBD2. The CDR3 has 16 residues. V was clipped by 0 bases and J by 0 bases; unmatched bases: 3. Germline CDR1 and CDR2: SGDLS and YYNGEE. The CDR3 reads CASSVESSGSYNEQFF. CDR3 bases: TGTGCCAGCAGCGTAGAATCTAGCGGCTCCTACAATGAGCAGTTCTTC.

The V and J genes are TRBV30 and TRBJ1-2; D unresolved. CDR3 length: 14 residues. Trimming pared 2 bases from V and 8 bases from J, leaving 18 bases between. In germline, CDR1 is GTSNPN, CDR2 SVGIG (reference sequence). In DNA form, the CDR3 reads TGTGCCTGGAGTTCACCCCTGCTAGTGGAAGGCTACACCTTC. Translated: CAWSSPLLVEGYTF.

The CDR3 region is CASSLVLGAREQYF. The CDR3 DNA reads TGCGCCAGCAGCTTGGTTCTGGGGGCGCGGGAGCAGTACTTC. The chain employs TRBV5-1 and TRBJ2-7; possible D gene TRBD1, 6 bases. The CDR3 is 14 residues long. Trimming shortened V by 0 bases and J by 7 bases, and 14 bases separated the two germline ends. The germline CDR1 and CDR2 sequences are SGHRS and YFSETQ.

The chain recombines TRBV5-4 with TRBJ1-1, with D hard to call. Looked up from germline, CDR1 is SGHNT and CDR2 is YYREEE (reference sequence). The V end was cut by 2 bases, the J end by 2 bases, with 7 bases between. The CDR3 is 13 amino acids. The CDR3 protein is CASSFGLNTEAFF. Here the CDR3 DNA reads TGTGCCAGCAGCTTTGGGCTAAACACTGAAGCTTTCTTT.

This chain uses TRBV6-5 with TRBJ2-1; TRBD2 might be the D (5 bases). The CDR3 runs to 15 residues. The V gene's germline CDR1 is MNHEY and CDR2 SVGAGI. V gave up 4 bases and J gave up 5 bases, with 15 bases separating them. The CDR3 coding sequence is TGTGCCAGCAGTTCCCTCGCGGGCGGCAACAATGAGCAGTTCTTC. Encoded protein: CASSSLAGGNNEQFF.

J is TRBJ2-3 and V is TRBV27; D is perhaps TRBD2 (5 bases). V lost 3 bases and J lost 8, with 12 bases in between. This CDR3 is 13 amino acids long. Germline V gene sequence: CDR1 MNHEY, CDR2 SMNVEV (reference sequence). CDR3 protein: CASSLNRRGTQYF. The CDR3 DNA reads as TGTGCCAGCAGTTTGAACCGCCGGGGTACGCAGTATTTT.

The rearrangement joins TRBV7-2 to TRBJ2-7; unclear D gene. The V and J ends lost 4 bases and 4 bases respectively, with 8 bases between them. The germline CDR1 and CDR2 sequences are SGHTA and FQGNSA. The CDR3 is made up of 12 amino acids. The CDR3 region is CASSSRWYEQYF. CDR3 DNA sequence: TGTGCCAGCAGCTCCCGCTGGTACGAGCAGTACTTC.

This clone was seen only once. This chain joins TRBV2 and TRBJ1-5, with no clear D. The germline gives CDR1 SNHLY, CDR2 FYNNEI. This CDR3 contains 12 residues. Trimming pared 4 bases from V and 3 bases from J, leaving 4 bases between. The CDR3 region is CASSGDNQPQHF. DNA of the CDR3: TGTGCCAGCAGTGGGGACAATCAGCCCCAGCATTTT. Looking up the rest from reference TRBV2 and TRBJ1-5 gives the full variable domain: EPEVTQTPSHQVTQMGQEVILRCVPISNHLYFYWYRQILGQKVEFLVSFYNNEISEKSEIFDDQFSVERPDGSNFTLKIRSTKLEDSAMYFCASSGDNQPQHFGDGTRLSIL.

This clone was seen just once. In nucleotides, the CDR3 is TGTGCCAGCAATAAGGACAGGGGAGGAGAGACCCAGTACTTC. Amino acid sequence: CASNKDRGGETQYF. V and J are TRBV11-2 and TRBJ2-5; 9 bases are a match to TRBD1. V lost 7 bases, J lost 4 bases, and 7 bases stayed unmatched. Germline CDR1 and CDR2: SGHAT and FQNNGV. The CDR3 has 14 amino acids.

This clone was observed a single time. This chain joins TRBV29-1 and TRBJ2-5; no definite D call. CDR1 is SQVTM and CDR2 is ANQGSEA in the germline V gene. V shed 3 bases and J shed 5 bases, with 16 bases lying between them. CDR3 length equals 14 residues. CDR3 amino acids: CSVDTPDRSETQYF. The CDR3 DNA reads TGCAGCGTTGATACGCCAGACCGGTCGGAGACCCAGTACTTC.

V gene TRBV9 combines with J gene TRBJ1-2, with a tentative D call TRBD1 (5 bases). Germline V gene sequence: CDR1 SGDLS, CDR2 YYNGEE. V was trimmed by 2 bases and J by 0 bases, leaving 11 bases between them. This CDR3 comprises 15 residues. CDR3 sequence: CASSVRDSSNYGYTF. CDR3 in DNA: TGTGCCAGCAGCGTTAGAGACAGTTCTAACTATGGCTACACCTTC.

Only one count was recorded for this clone. The CDR3 reads CASSWWTSGSHRGSTGELFF. In DNA, the CDR3 is TGCGCCAGCAGCTGGTGGACTAGCGGGTCCCATAGAGGGTCCACCGGGGAGCTGTTTTTT. The gene calls are TRBV5-1 and TRBJ2-2, with 11 positions matching TRBD2. The ends lost 3 bases at V and 4 bases at J; junction bases unmatched: 17. CDR3 length equals 20 residues. Germline V gene lookup returns CDR1 SGHRS and CDR2 YFSETQ.

This sequence joins TRBV4-3 and TRBJ1-2; 8 bases match TRBD1. The CDR3 extends over 15 amino acids. J was trimmed by 4 bases and V by 0 bases; bases with no gene match: 4. CDR1 is LGHNA and CDR2 is YSLEER in the germline V gene. This chain's CDR3 is CASSQETGAIYGYTF. For the CDR3, the DNA is TGCGCCAGCAGCCAAGAGACAGGGGCAATCTATGGCTACACCTTC.

This chain uses TRBV2 with TRBJ2-3; D gene unclear. Deletions cut 10 bases from V and 6 bases from J, with 23 bases between. The CDR3 covers 15 residues. In germline, CDR1 is SNHLY, CDR2 FYNNEI. CDR3: CATRSYGRAGDTQYF. The DNA for the CDR3 is TGTGCCACCCGATCATACGGACGTGCAGGTGATACGCAGTATTTT.

The chain has TRBV28 and TRBJ1-1; D is perhaps TRBD1 (6 bases). The CDR3 extends over 14 amino acids. Trimming took off 5 bases at V and 0 bases at J, with 10 bases between the two ends. Germline CDR1 and CDR2: MDHEN and SYDVKM. In DNA form, the CDR3 reads TGTGCCAGCAGTCAGGGGATGATGAACACTGAAGCTTTCTTT. This translates into CASSQGMMNTEAFF.

The chain joins TRBV11-2 to TRBJ1-1, with 7 bases fitting TRBD1. The junction had 0 bases not matched to a gene; V was cut back by 0 bases and J by 5 bases. From germline, CDR1 is SGHAT and CDR2 FQNNGV. The CDR3 runs to 13 residues. The CDR3 region is CASSLDRGTEAFF. In DNA, the CDR3 is TGTGCCAGCAGCTTAGACAGGGGGACTGAAGCTTTCTTT.

The rearrangement joins TRBV19 to TRBJ2-7, with D possibly called TRBD1 or TRBD2 (6 bases each). This CDR3 comprises 13 residues. V lost 6 bases and J lost 3, with 12 bases in between. Germline V CDR1 and CDR2: LNHDA, SQIVND (reference sequence). The CDR3 sequence is CASSPGARYEQYF. The CDR3 DNA follows: TGTGCCAGTAGCCCGGGGGCGCGCTACGAGCAGTACTTC. The entire variable domain, with the rest obtained from reference TRBV19 and TRBJ2-7, is as follows: DGGITQSPKYLFRKEGQNVTLSCEQNLNHDAMYWYRQDPGQGLRLIYYSQIVNDFQKGDIAEGYSVSREKKESFPLTVTSAQKNPTAFYLCASSPGARYEQYFGPGTRLTVT.

This sequence joins TRBV25-1 and TRBJ2-2; possibly TRBD1 for D (5 bases). V shed 7 bases and J shed 4 bases, with 13 bases lying between them. The length of the CDR3 is 14 residues. Germline V gene sequence: CDR1 MGHDK, CDR2 SYGVNS. This CDR3 reads CASNQGLGTGELFF. CDR3 coding DNA: TGTGCCAGCAACCAGGGTTTGGGCACCGGGGAGCTGTTTTTT.

The chain is built from TRBV27 and TRBJ2-7; D possibly corresponds to TRBD1 (6 bases). The germline CDR1 and CDR2 sequences are MNHEY and SMNVEV (reference sequence). This CDR3 is built from 21 residues. Deletions cut 2 bases from V and 2 bases from J, with 31 bases between. The chain's CDR3 is CASSLRARGSRSERTPYEQYF. CDR3 DNA: TGTGCCAGCAGTTTACGCGCCAGGGGTTCAAGGAGCGAAAGAACACCCTACGAGCAGTACTTC.

The chain links TRBV5-8 to TRBJ1-2; TRBD1 is a possible D gene (5 bases). There are 13 residues in the CDR3. Germline V gene lookup returns CDR1 SGHTS and CDR2 YDEGEE. The germline V and J ends were trimmed by 2 bases and 3 bases, with 8 bases remaining between them. The CDR3 reads CASSFGGDYGYTF. CDR3 coding DNA: TGTGCCAGCAGCTTCGGGGGAGACTATGGCTACACCTTC.

V gene TRBV14 combines with J gene TRBJ1-3; 7 bases are a match to TRBD1. CDR3 length equals 20 residues. Trimming removed 4 bases from V and 0 bases from J; junction bases left unmatched: 18. CDR1 is SGHDN and CDR2 is FVKESK in the germline V gene. CDR3 nucleotides: TGTGCCAGCAGCCCTTCCCAGGGACAGAAAGTTTTAACCTCTGGAAACACCATATATTTT. It is translated as CASSPSQGQKVLTSGNTIYF.

This rearrangement joins TRBV6-5 to TRBJ2-2; D may be TRBD2 (5 bases). Deletions cut 8 bases from V and 9 bases from J, with 13 bases between. CDR1 and CDR2 from the germline V gene are MNHEY and SVGAGI. This CDR3 has 12 residues. The CDR3 coding sequence is TGTGCCAGCGGATCACGGGGAAGGGAGCTGTTTTTT. Translation gives CASGSRGRELFF.

The gene calls are TRBV5-1 and TRBJ1-5; 9 bases are shared with TRBD1. Germline-derived CDR1 and CDR2 are SGHRS and YFSETQ. Trimming at V came to 1 base and at J to 2 bases, leaving 10 bases not matched to a gene. The length of the CDR3 is 18 residues. The CDR3 is CASSLIIRDRERNQPQHF. The DNA of the CDR3 is TGCGCCAGCAGCTTGATTATACGGGACAGGGAACGCAATCAGCCCCAGCATTTT. The complete variable domain, with remaining parts taken from reference TRBV5-1 and TRBJ1-5, reads KAGVTQTPRYLIKTRGQQVTLSCSPISGHRSVSWYQQTPGQGLQFLFEYFSETQRNKGNFPGRFSGRQFSNSRSEMNVSTLELGDSALYLCASSLIIRDRERNQPQHFGDGTRLSIL.

The rearrangement joins TRBV7-2 to TRBJ2-5; 12 nucleotides agree with TRBD2. The CDR3 consists of 16 residues. CDR1 is SGHTA and CDR2 is FQGNSA in the germline V gene. The V segment lost 7 bases and the J segment 2 bases; nucleotides outside the gene matches: 8. CDR3 bases: TGTGCCAGCACCGATGGACTAGCGGGGCTACAAGAGACCCAGTACTTC. Encoded protein: CASTDGLAGLQETQYF. Based on the CDR3 plus reference TRBV7-2 and TRBJ2-5, the full variable domain is GAGVSQSPSNKVTEKGKDVELRCDPISGHTALYWYRQSLGQGLEFLIYFQGNSAPDKSGLPSDRFSAERTGGSVSTLTIQRTQQEDSAVYLCASTDGLAGLQETQYFGPGTRLLVL.

The rearrangement joins TRBV5-1 to TRBJ1-1; D gene ambiguous. The CDR3 runs to 13 residues. V was clipped by 4 bases and J by 2 bases, with 9 bases between them. CDR1 SGHRS and CDR2 YFSETQ come from the germline V gene. CDR3 region: CASSLDPNTEAFF. The CDR3 region has the DNA TGCGCCAGCAGCCTCGACCCAAACACTGAAGCTTTCTTT.

The V and J genes are TRBV29-1 and TRBJ2-1; perhaps TRBD2 as D (5 bases). CDR3 size: 12 residues. V lost 4 bases, J lost 9 bases, and 13 bases lay in between. Looked up from germline, CDR1 is SQVTM and CDR2 is ANQGSEA. DNA for the CDR3: TGCAGCGTTGTGAGGGAGAACAGTGAGCAGTTCTTC. Its translation is CSVVRENSEQFF.